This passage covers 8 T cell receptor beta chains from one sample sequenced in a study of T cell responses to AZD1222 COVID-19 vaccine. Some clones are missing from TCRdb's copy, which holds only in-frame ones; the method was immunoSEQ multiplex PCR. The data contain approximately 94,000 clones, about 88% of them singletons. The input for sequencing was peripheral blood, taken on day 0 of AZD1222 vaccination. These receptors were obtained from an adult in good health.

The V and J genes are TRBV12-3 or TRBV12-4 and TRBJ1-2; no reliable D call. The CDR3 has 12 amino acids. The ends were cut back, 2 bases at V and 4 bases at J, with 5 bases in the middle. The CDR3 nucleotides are TGTGCCAGCAGTTTACAGGCCTATGGCTACACCTTC. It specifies CASSLQAYGYTF.

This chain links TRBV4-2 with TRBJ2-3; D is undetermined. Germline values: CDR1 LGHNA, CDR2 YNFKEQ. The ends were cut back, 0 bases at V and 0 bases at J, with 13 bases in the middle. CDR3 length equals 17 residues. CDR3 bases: TGTGCCAGCAGCCAAGATCTGAGTCACCCTAGCACAGATACGCAGTATTTT. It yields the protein CASSQDLSHPSTDTQYF.

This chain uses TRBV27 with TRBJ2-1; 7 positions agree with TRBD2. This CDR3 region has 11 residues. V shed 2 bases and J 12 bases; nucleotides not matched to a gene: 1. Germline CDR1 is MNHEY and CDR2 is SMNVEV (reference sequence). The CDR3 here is CASSLAGVQFF. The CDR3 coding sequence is TGTGCCAGCAGTTTAGCGGGAGTGCAGTTCTTC.

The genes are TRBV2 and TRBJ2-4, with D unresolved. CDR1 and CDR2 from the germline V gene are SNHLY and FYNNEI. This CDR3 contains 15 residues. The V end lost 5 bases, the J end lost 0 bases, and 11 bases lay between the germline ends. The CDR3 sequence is CASSRHGRAKNIQYF. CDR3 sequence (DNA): TGTGCCAGCAGTCGACACGGTAGAGCCAAAAACATTCAGTACTTC.

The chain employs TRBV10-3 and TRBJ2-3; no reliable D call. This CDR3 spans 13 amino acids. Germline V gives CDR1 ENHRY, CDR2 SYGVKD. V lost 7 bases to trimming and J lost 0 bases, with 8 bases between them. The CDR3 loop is CAIIPASTDTQYF. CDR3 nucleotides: TGTGCCATCATCCCAGCTAGCACAGATACGCAGTATTTT.

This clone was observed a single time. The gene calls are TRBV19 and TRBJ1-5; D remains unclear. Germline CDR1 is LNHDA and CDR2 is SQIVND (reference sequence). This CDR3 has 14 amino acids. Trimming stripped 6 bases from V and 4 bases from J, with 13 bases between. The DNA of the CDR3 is TGTGCCAGTAGGCTTCGGGGTGGGAATCAGCCCCAGCATTTT. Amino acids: CASRLRGGNQPQHF.

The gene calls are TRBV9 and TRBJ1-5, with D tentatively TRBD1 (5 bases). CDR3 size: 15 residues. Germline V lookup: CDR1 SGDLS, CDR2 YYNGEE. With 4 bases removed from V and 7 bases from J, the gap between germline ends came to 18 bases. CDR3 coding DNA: TGTGCCAGCAGCATCCACGGGCAGGCAGGGCAGCCCCAGCATTTT. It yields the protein CASSIHGQAGQPQHF.

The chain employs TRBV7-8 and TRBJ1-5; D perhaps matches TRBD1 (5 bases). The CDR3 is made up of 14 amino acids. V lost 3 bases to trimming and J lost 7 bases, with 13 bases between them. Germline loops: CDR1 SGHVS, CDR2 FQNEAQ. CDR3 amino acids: CASSLRGGGQPQHF. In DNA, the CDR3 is TGTGCCAGCAGCTTGAGAGGCGGGGGGCAGCCCCAGCATTTT.